The entry below gives a single TCR beta chain sequence along with its context. Clones were sequenced by immunoSEQ multiplex PCR, and TCRdb holds only the in-frame ones, with some missing. In all, the sample yields fewer than 40,000 clones. The sample is drawn from a study of T cells in women clearing cervical HPV infection. Material for sequencing was blood buffy coat. This TCR came from a woman between 18 and 70 years old with a cervical HPV16 infection that either progressed to CIN3+ or cleared (not recorded which).

CDR3 bases read: TGCAGTGCTAGGGGAGGACAGGGGCGAACGAGCTCCTATAATTCACCC. Amino acids: CSARGGQGRTSSYNSP. In full, the CDR3 is CSARGGQGRTSSYNSPLHF. This chain joins TRBV20-1 and TRBJ1-6, with 9 bases lining up with TRBD1. The CDR3 end lies 3 residues beyond the end of the read and is filled in from the germline J gene. The CDR3 has 19 residues. Germline loops: CDR1 DFQATT, CDR2 SNEGSKA (reference sequence). The junction had 12 bases not matched to a gene; V was cut back by 3 bases and J by 0 bases.